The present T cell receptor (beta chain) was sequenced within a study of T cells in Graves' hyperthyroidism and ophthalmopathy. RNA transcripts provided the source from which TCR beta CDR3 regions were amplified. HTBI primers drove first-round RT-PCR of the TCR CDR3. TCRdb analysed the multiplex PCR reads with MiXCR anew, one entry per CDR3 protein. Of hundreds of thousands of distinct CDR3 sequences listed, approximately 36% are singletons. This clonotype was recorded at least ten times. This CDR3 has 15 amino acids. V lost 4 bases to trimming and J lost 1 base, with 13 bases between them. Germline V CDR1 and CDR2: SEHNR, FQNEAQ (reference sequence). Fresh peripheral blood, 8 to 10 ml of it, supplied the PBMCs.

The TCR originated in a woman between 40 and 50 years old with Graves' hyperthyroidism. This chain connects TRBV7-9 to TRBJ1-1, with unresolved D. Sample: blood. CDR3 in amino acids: CASSSNTGRNTEAFF. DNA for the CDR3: TGTGCCAGCAGCTCGAATACCGGGAGGAACACTGAAGCTTTCTTT.